What follows are 4 T cell receptor beta chains derived from one specimen sequenced in a study of T cell clonality in common variable immunodeficiency. This table comes from immunoSEQ multiplex PCR, and its TCRdb copy is limited to in-frame clones, with some not included. The sample offers some 25,000 clones and no singletons, the top ten holding 24%. Study-wide results and caveats: In common variable immunodeficiency, TCR beta chains reportedly carried fewer deletions and N-nucleotide insertions.

The antigens these receptors bind are not known. Sequenced input: peripheral blood mononuclear cells. The receptors here all came from a human donor with common variable immunodeficiency.

This clone was counted at least ten times. The CDR3 goes on 3 residues after the read ends, and that part is filled in from the germline J gene. This chain links TRBV6-2 or TRBV6-3 with TRBJ2-5; the match to TRBD1 covers 8 bases. The CDR3 has 15 residues. V gave up 0 bases and J gave up 6 bases; unmatched junction bases: 6. Germline V CDR1 and CDR2: MNHEY, SVGEGT. Here the CDR3 reads CASSYSQGAGKTQYF. CDR3 bases read: TGTGCCAGCAGTTACTCGCAGGGGGCTGGAAAGACC.

Comments on this clone: The read finishes 3 residues shy of the CDR3 end, and the germline J gene is used to complete it. The chain uses TRBV6-1 and TRBJ2-7, with 7 bases identical to TRBD1. This CDR3 has 13 residues. The V gene end was trimmed by 4 bases and the J gene end by 3 bases; junction bases not matched to a gene: 3. The germline V gene encodes CDR1 MNHNS and CDR2 SASEGT. CDR3 DNA, as far as it was read: TGTGCCAGCAGTGCGGGACAGAACTACGAG. Translated, it gives CASSAGQNYE. The CDR3 in its entirety is CASSAGQNYEQYF.

There are a few counts of this clone. From the germline J gene comes the end of the CDR3, since the read stops 3 residues before it. J is TRBJ2-3 and V is TRBV11-2, with D tentatively TRBD2 (5 bases). The V end was cut by 1 base, the J end by 6 bases, with 5 bases between. Germline V CDR1 and CDR2: SGHAT, FQNNGV. CDR3 length: 12 amino acids. The sequenced part of the CDR3 DNA is TGTGCCAGCAGCTTAGGAGGGGATACG. Protein sequence: CASSLGGDT. The CDR3 as a whole reads CASSLGGDTQYF.

This clone has at least ten counts. The missing CDR3 end, 3 residues past where the read stops, is filled in from the germline J gene. The chain employs TRBV7-2 and TRBJ2-2; 8 bases line up with TRBD1. The J segment lost 4 bases and the V segment lost 4 bases, leaving 5 bases of the junction unmatched. Per germline, CDR1 SGHTA and CDR2 FQGNSA. This CDR3 has 15 residues. CDR3 loop: CASSSPGQVTGELFF. Incomplete CDR3 DNA: TGTGCCAGCAGCTCGCCGGGACAGGTCACCGGGGAG.